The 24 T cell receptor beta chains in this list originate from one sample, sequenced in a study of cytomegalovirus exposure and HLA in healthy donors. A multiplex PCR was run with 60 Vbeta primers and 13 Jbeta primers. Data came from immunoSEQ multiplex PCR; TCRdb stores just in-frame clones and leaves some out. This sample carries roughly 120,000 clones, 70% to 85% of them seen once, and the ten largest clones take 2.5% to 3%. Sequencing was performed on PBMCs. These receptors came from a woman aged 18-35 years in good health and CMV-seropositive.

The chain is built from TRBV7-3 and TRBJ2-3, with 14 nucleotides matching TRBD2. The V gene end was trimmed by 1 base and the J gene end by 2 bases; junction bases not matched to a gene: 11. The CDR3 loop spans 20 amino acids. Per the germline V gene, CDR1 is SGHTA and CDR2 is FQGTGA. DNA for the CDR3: TGTGCCAGCAGCTTAAACCCCGGACTAGCGGGGGGCCCTTTCACAGATACGCAGTATTTT. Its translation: CASSLNPGLAGGPFTDTQYF.

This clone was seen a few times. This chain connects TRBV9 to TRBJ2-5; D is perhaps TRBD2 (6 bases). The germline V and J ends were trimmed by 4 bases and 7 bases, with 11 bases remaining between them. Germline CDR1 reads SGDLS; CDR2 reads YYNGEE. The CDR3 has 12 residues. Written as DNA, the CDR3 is TGTGCCAGCAGCTACATGGAGGGGACCCAGTACTTC. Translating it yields CASSYMEGTQYF.

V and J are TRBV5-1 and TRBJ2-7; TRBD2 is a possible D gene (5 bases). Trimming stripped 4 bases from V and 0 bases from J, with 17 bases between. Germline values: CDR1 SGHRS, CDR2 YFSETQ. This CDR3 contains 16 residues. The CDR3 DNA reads TGCGCCAGCAGCGAGTCCCCGGGGAAGGGCTCCTACGAGCAGTACTTC. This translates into CASSESPGKGSYEQYF. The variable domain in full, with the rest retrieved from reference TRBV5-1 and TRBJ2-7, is KAGVTQTPRYLIKTRGQQVTLSCSPISGHRSVSWYQQTPGQGLQFLFEYFSETQRNKGNFPGRFSGRQFSNSRSEMNVSTLELGDSALYLCASSESPGKGSYEQYFGPGTRLTVT.

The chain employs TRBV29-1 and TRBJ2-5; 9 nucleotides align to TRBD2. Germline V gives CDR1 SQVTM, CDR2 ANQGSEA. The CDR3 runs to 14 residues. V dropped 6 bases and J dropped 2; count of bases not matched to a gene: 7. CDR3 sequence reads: CSVPRAGGQETQYF. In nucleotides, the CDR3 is TGCAGCGTCCCCCGGGCGGGGGGGCAAGAGACCCAGTACTTC.

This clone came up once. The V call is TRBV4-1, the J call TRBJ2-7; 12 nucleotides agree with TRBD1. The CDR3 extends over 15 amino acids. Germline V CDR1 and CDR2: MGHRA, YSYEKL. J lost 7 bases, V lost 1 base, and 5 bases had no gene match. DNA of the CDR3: TGCGCCAGCAGCCAAGTGGGACAGGGGGCCGAGGAGCAGTACTTC. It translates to CASSQVGQGAEEQYF.

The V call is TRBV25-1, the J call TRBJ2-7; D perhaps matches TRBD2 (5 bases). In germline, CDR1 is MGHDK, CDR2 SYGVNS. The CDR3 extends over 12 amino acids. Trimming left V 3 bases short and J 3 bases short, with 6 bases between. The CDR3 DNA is TGTGCCAGCAGTGACCGGGACTACGAGCAGTACTTC. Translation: CASSDRDYEQYF.

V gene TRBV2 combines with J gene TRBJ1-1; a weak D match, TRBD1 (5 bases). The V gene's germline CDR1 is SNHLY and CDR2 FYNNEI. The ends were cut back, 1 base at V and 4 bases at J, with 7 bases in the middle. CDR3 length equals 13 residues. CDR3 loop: CASSEEGFTEAFF. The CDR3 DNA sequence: TGTGCCAGCAGTGAAGAGGGGTTCACTGAAGCTTTCTTT.

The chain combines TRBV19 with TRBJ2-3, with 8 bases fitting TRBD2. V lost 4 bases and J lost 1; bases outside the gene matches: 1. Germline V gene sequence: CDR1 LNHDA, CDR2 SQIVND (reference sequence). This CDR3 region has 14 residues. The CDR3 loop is CASSNGGGTDTQYF. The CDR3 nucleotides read TGTGCCAGTAGTAACGGGGGGGGCACAGATACGCAGTATTTT. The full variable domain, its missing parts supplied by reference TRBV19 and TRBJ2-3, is DGGITQSPKYLFRKEGQNVTLSCEQNLNHDAMYWYRQDPGQGLRLIYYSQIVNDFQKGDIAEGYSVSREKKESFPLTVTSAQKNPTAFYLCASSNGGGTDTQYFGPGTRLTVL.

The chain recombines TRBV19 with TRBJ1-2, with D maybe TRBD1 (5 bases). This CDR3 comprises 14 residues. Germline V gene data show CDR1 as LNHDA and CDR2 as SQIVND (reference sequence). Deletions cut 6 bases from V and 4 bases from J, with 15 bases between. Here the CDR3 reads CASRDLGRAYGYTF. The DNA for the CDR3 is TGTGCCAGTAGGGATCTGGGCAGGGCCTATGGCTACACCTTC. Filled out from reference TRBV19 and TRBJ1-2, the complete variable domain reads DGGITQSPKYLFRKEGQNVTLSCEQNLNHDAMYWYRQDPGQGLRLIYYSQIVNDFQKGDIAEGYSVSREKKESFPLTVTSAQKNPTAFYLCASRDLGRAYGYTFGSGTRLTVV.

The CDR3 sequence is CASSPESGGKYF. CDR3 nucleotide sequence: TGTGCCAGCAGCCCCGAGAGCGGGGGTAAGTATTTT. The chain uses TRBV6-5 and TRBJ2-3; TRBD2 agrees at 8 bases. V lost 6 bases, J lost 13 bases, and 9 bases stayed unmatched. Looked up from germline, CDR1 is MNHEY and CDR2 is SVGAGI. The CDR3 extends over 12 amino acids.

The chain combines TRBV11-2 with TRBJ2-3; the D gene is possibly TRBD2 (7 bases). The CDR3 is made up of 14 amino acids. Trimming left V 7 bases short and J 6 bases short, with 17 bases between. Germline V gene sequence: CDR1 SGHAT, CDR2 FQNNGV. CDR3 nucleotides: TGTGCCAGCAATAAAAAGGGGGGGGTGGATACGCAGTATTTT. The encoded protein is CASNKKGGVDTQYF.

The CDR3 coding sequence is TGTGCCAGCAGCAACTCTCCCGGGTCCTCCTACGAGCAGTACTTC. This translates into CASSNSPGSSYEQYF. The V and J genes are TRBV21-1 and TRBJ2-7; TRBD2, the table's D call, was not compared with the DNA. TRBV21-1 counts as a pseudogene. This CDR3 has 15 amino acids.

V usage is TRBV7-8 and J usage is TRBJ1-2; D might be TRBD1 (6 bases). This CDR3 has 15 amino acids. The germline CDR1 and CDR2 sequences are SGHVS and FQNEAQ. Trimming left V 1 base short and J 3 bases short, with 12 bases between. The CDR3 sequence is CASSLDLGGYYGYTF. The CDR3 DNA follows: TGTGCCAGCAGCTTAGATCTAGGGGGATACTATGGCTACACCTTC.

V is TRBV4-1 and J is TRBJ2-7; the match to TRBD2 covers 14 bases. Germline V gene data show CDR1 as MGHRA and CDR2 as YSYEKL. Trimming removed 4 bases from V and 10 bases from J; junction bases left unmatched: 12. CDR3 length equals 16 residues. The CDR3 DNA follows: TGCGCCAGCAGCCTGGGACTAGCGGGGGCCCAGTTTTTCCAGTACTTC. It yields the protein CASSLGLAGAQFFQYF.

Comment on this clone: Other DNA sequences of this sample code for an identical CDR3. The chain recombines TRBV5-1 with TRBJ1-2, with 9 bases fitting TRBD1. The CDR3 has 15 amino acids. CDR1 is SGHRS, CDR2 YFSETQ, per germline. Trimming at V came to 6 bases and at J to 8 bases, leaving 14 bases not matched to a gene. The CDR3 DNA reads TGCGCCAGCACTTTGACTTCCGGGACAGGGCTCGGCTACACCTTC. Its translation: CASTLTSGTGLGYTF.

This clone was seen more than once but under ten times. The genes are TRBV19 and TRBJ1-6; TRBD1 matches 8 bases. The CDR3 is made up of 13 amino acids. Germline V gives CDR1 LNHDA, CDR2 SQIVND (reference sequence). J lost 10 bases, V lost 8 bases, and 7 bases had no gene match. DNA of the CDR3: TGTGCCAGTCTAGACAGGGGTGGCTCACCCCTCCACTTT. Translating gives CASLDRGGSPLHF.

CDR3 sequence (DNA): TGTGCCAGCAGCCGGGGGGGGGAGCTGTTTTTT. Translating gives CASSRGGELFF. The chain joins TRBV5-4 to TRBJ2-2; D is possibly TRBD2 (6 bases). The V end lost 4 bases, the J end lost 8 bases, and 6 bases lay between the germline ends. The CDR3 runs 11 residues. Germline CDR1 SGHNT, CDR2 YYREEE (reference sequence).

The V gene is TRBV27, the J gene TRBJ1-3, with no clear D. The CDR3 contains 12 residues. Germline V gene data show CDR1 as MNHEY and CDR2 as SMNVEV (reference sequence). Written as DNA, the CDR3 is TGTGCTGCCTGGAGTTCTGGAAACACCATATATTTT. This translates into CAAWSSGNTIYF.

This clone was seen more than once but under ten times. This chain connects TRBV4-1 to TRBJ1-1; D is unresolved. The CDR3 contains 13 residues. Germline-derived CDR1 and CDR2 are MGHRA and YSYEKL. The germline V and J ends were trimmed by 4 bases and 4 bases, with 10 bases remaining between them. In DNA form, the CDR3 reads TGCGCCAGCAGCCTCGAGCCAAGCACTGAAGCTTTCTTT. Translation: CASSLEPSTEAFF.

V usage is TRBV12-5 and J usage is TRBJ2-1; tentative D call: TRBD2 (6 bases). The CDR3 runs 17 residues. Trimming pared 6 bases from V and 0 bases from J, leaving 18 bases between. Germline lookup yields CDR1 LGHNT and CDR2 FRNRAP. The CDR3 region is CASGWAGSLSSYNEQFF. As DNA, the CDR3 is TGTGCTAGTGGATGGGCGGGGTCCCTGAGCTCCTACAATGAGCAGTTCTTC.

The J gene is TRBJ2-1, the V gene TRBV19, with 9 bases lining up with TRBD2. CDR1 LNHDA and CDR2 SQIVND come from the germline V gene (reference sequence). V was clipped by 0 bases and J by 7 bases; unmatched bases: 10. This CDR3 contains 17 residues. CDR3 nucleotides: TGTGCCAGTAGTATAGACCCCCCGGGACTAGCCCGGAATGAGCAGTTCTTC. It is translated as CASSIDPPGLARNEQFF.

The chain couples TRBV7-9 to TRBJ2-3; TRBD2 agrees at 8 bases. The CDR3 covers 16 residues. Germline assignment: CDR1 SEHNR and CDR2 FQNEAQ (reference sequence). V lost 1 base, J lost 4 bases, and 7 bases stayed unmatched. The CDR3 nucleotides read TGTGCCAGCAGCTTAGATATTGGCGGGGGGTCAGATACGCAGTATTTT. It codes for CASSLDIGGGSDTQYF. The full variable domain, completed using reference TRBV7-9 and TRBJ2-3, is DTGVSQNPRHKITKRGQNVTFRCDPISEHNRLYWYRQTLGQGPEFLTYFQNEAQLEKSRLLSDRFSAERPKGSFSTLEIQRTEQGDSAMYLCASSLDIGGGSDTQYFGPGTRLTVL.

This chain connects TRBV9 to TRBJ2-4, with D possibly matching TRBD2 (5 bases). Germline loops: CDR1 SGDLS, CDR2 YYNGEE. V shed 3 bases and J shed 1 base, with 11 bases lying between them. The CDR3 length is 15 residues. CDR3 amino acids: CASSGGVGAKNIQYF. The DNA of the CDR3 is TGTGCCAGCAGCGGGGGAGTGGGGGCCAAAAACATTCAGTACTTC.

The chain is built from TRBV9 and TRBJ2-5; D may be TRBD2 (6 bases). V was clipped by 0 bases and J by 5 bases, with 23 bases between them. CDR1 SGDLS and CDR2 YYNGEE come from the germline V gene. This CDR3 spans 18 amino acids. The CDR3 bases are TGTGCCAGCAGCGTAGAAAAAGGGGACTCGTCAGCGGTGGAGACCCAGTACTTC. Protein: CASSVEKGDSSAVETQYF.